Below, 11 T cell receptor beta chains from the same sample are listed, as sequenced in a study of cytotoxic CD8 clonotypes in ibrutinib-treated CLL. The protocol was immunoSEQ multiplex PCR, while the TCRdb copy is restricted to in-frame clones and leaves out a portion. The sample consists of about 24,000 clones, approximately 72% of them appearing once. Sequenced material: PBMCs, taken before ibrutinib treatment. Receptor source: a human donor with chronic lymphocytic leukemia.

V usage is TRBV19 and J usage is TRBJ2-1; D may be TRBD1 or TRBD2 (5 bases each). The CDR3 is made up of 14 amino acids. Trimming removed 3 bases from V and 6 bases from J, with 12 bases in between. Germline V gene data show CDR1 as LNHDA and CDR2 as SQIVND (reference sequence). The CDR3 protein is CASSIPGPSNEQFF. Here the CDR3 DNA reads TGTGCCAGTAGTATCCCGGGACCCTCCAATGAGCAGTTCTTC.

This clone is termed medium-sized (0.01 to 0.1%). The genes are TRBV5-4 and TRBJ1-2; TRBD1 matches at 7 bases. The CDR3 is made up of 15 amino acids. Germline V gene lookup returns CDR1 SGHNT and CDR2 YYREEE (reference sequence). V shed 4 bases, J shed 4 bases, and the junction held 10 bases outside the gene matches. CDR3 loop: CASSPGQPLRYGYTF. The CDR3 DNA reads TGTGCCAGCAGCCCGGGACAGCCCTTGCGCTATGGCTACACCTTC.

The CDR3 region has the DNA TGTGCCAGCAGTCCCCCGCCAGGGGGCCATCCTAGGACCGGGGAGCTGTTTTTT. It specifies CASSPPPGGHPRTGELFF. The chain joins TRBV28 to TRBJ2-2; the match to TRBD1 covers 8 bases. V was pared by 5 bases and J by 5 bases, with 16 bases of the junction left unmatched. The CDR3 extends over 18 amino acids. CDR1 and CDR2 (germline): MDHEN, SYDVKM.

The chain uses TRBV2 and TRBJ2-1; 7 bases fit TRBD1. Germline CDR1 SNHLY, CDR2 FYNNEI. The CDR3 length is 12 residues. Trimming cost V 6 bases and J 11 bases; bases outside gene matches: 7. CDR3 nucleotide sequence: TGTGCCAGCAGACCAACAGGGGCTAAGCAGTTCTTC. It encodes CASRPTGAKQFF.

The chain uses TRBV19 and TRBJ2-7; tentatively, D is TRBD2 (5 bases). This CDR3 comprises 15 residues. Germline CDR1 is LNHDA and CDR2 is SQIVND (reference sequence). Trimming removed 3 bases at V and 4 bases at J, with 16 bases between. The chain's CDR3 is CASSMKSASKYEQYF. The CDR3 bases are TGTGCCAGTAGTATGAAATCGGCTAGCAAGTACGAGCAGTACTTC.

The chain has TRBV30 and TRBJ2-4; 10 bases align to TRBD1. This CDR3 region has 13 residues. Trimming took 5 bases from V and 5 from J; bases not matched to a gene: 3. The germline V gene has CDR1 GTSNPN and CDR2 SVGIG (reference sequence). The CDR3 spells CAWAGTGENIQYF. Written as DNA, the CDR3 is TGTGCCTGGGCCGGGACAGGGGAAAACATTCAGTACTTC.

The chain has TRBV27 and TRBJ2-2, with 10 bases aligning to TRBD1. Germline V gene data show CDR1 as MNHEY and CDR2 as SMNVEV (reference sequence). With V trimmed by 6 bases and J by 3 bases, 4 bases remained unmatched. The CDR3 has 15 amino acids. CDR3 coding DNA: TGTGCCAGCAGGTTCGGGACAGGGGACACCGGGGAGCTGTTTTTT. Translated, it gives CASRFGTGDTGELFF.

This clone has a single count. V usage is TRBV9 and J usage is TRBJ2-7; D call uncertain. V was pared by 2 bases and J by 3 bases, with 12 bases between. The CDR3 is made up of 14 amino acids. CDR1 is SGDLS, CDR2 YYNGEE, per germline. CDR3 sequence: CASSVGPGFYEQYF. The DNA of the CDR3 is TGTGCCAGCAGCGTGGGTCCAGGATTCTACGAGCAGTACTTC.

This clone qualifies as medium-sized. The V gene is TRBV19, the J gene TRBJ1-5; D gene uncertain. Trimming cost V 1 base and J 4 bases, with 17 bases left between them. Per the germline V gene, CDR1 is LNHDA and CDR2 is SQIVND (reference sequence). This CDR3 comprises 17 residues. DNA for the CDR3: TGTGCCAGTAGTATAGCCCTTGCGGAGGGAGGAAATCAGCCCCAGCATTTT. Its translation: CASSIALAEGGNQPQHF.

In this sample, this clone turned up a few times. The gene calls are TRBV30 and TRBJ1-2, with D perhaps TRBD1 (6 bases). V lost 3 bases, J lost 6 bases, and 8 bases lay in between. The CDR3 covers 11 residues. Germline CDR1 reads GTSNPN; CDR2 reads SVGIG (reference sequence). CDR3 in amino acids: CAWRRGDGYTF. The CDR3 coding sequence is TGTGCCTGGAGGAGGGGGGATGGCTACACCTTC. Filled out from reference TRBV30 and TRBJ1-2, the complete variable domain reads SQTIHQWPATLVQPVGSPLSLECTVEGTSNPNLYWYRQAAGRGLQLLFYSVGIGQISSEVPQNLSASRPQDRQFILSSKKLLLSDSGFYLCAWRRGDGYTFGSGTRLTVV.

CDR3 nucleotides: TGTGCCAGCAGCTTGTGGGGGGGCACTAGCGCTCTCAATGAGCAGTTCTTC. It is translated as CASSLWGGTSALNEQFF. The chain carries TRBV5-6 and TRBJ2-1, with D possibly matching TRBD2 (7 bases). V was shortened by 1 base and J by 6 bases, with 20 bases between the two germline ends. The CDR3 has 17 amino acids. Looked up from germline, CDR1 is SGHDT and CDR2 is YYEEEE.